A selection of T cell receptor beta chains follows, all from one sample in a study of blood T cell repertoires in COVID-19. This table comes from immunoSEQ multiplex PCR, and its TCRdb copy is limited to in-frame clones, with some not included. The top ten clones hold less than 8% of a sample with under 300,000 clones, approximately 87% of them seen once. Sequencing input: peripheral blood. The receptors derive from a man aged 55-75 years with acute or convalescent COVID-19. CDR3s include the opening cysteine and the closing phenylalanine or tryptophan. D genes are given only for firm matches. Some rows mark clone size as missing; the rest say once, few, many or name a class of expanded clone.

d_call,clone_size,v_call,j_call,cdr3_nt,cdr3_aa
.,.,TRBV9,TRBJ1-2,TGTGCCAGCAGCGTTACAGGTTCTAACTATGGCTACACCTTC,CASSVTGSNYGYTF
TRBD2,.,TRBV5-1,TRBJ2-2,TGCGCCAGCAGCCCAGGACTAGCGGGGAACACCGGGGAGCTGTTTTTT,CASSPGLAGNTGELFF
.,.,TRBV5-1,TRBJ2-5,TGCGCCAGCAGCATCACAGGGTCCCCAGCCGGAGAGACCCAGTACTTC,CASSITGSPAGETQYF
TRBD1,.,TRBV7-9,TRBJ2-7,TGTGCCAGCAGCCAACAGGGGTTGGGCGAGCAGTACTTC,CASSQQGLGEQYF
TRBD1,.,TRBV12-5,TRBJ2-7,TGTGCTAGTGGTTTGACCCGGGACAGCTACGAGCAGTACTTC,CASGLTRDSYEQYF
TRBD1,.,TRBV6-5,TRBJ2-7,TGTGCCAGCAATATCCGACAGGGCTGGGAGCAGTACTTC,CASNIRQGWEQYF
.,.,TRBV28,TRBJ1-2,TGTGCCAGTCTTGGGGTCCCGGGACAAGCTTATAACTATGGCTACACCTTC,CASLGVPGQAYNYGYTF
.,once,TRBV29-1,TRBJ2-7,TGCAGCGTTGAAGATCGGTCCGGGTTAGCCCCGTCCTACGAGCAGTACTTC,CSVEDRSGLAPSYEQYF
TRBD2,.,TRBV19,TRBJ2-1,TGTGCCAGTAGTTTATACGGGGGGGGTTCCTACAATGAGCAGTTCTTC,CASSLYGGGSYNEQFF
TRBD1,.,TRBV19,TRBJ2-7,TGTGCCAGTAGTATAGGCCCCGGGACAGGGGGCCCCTCCTACGAGCAGTACTTC,CASSIGPGTGGPSYEQYF
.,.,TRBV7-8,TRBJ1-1,TGTGCCAGCAGCTTAGTGGGGTTGGCGGGAGAAGCTTTCTTT,CASSLVGLAGEAFF
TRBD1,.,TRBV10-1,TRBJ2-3,TGCGCCACCAATCCTACAGGGGTCAGCACAGATACGCAGTATTTT,CATNPTGVSTDTQYF
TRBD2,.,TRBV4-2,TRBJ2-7,TGTGCCAGCAGCCAAGATCCTAGCGGGTTACTCCTTCCCTACGAGCAGTACTTC,CASSQDPSGLLLPYEQYF
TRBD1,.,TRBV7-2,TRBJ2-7,TGTGCCAGCAGCCCGCAGGGGGCCTCCTACGAGCAGTACTTC,CASSPQGASYEQYF
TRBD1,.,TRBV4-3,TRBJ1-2,TGCGCCAGCAGCCACCGAGGGGGGACAGGGGCCGCCTCTCCGGGCTACACCTTC,CASSHRGGTGAASPGYTF
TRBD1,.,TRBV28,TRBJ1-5,TGTGCCAGCAGTTACGACCTAGGACAGGGGTTTTATCAGCCCCAGCATTTT,CASSYDLGQGFYQPQHF
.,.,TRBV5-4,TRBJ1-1,TGTGCCAGCAGCCGCCCGGGAGCCCGAGGGGAAGCTTTCTTT,CASSRPGARGEAFF
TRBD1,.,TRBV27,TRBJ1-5,TGTGCCAGCAGTCCCGGACAGGGTCCCCAGCATTTT,CASSPGQGPQHF
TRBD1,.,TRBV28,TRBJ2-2,TGTGCCACCGGGACAGGGACAGGCGGGGAGCTGTTTTTT,CATGTGTGGELFF
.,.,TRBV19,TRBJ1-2,TGTGCCAGTATGAGTGGGATTGGGGCCGATGGCTACACCTTC,CASMSGIGADGYTF
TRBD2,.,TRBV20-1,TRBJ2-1,TGCAGTGCGCTACTAGCGGGGGGACAGTTCTTC,CSALLAGGQFF
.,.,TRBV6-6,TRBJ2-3,TGTGCCAGCAGTTTCCAGTCCGATACGCAGTATTTT,CASSFQSDTQYF
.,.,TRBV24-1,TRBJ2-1,TGTGCCACCAGTGAGGCCTTGGGGGGGGGCGGACGGGAGTCAAGGAATGAGCAGTTCTTC,CATSEALGGGGRESRNEQFF
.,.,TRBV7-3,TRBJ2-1,TGTGCCAGCAGCCAGTTGGGGAGCTCCTACAATGAGCAGTTCTTC,CASSQLGSSYNEQFF
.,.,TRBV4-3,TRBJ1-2,TGCGCCAGCAGCCAAGACGCCCAGAACTATGGCTACACCTTC,CASSQDAQNYGYTF
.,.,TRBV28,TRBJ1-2,TGTGCCAGCCAGAGACAAGTCGTCGGTATAAGTGGCTACACCTTC,CASQRQVVGISGYTF
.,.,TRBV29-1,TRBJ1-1,TGCAGCGTTGCTGAGTATGAGGGGGCTGAAGCTTTCTTT,CSVAEYEGAEAFF
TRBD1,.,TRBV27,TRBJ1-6,TGTGCCAGCAGTTTAGGACAGGGCTATAATTCACCCCTCCACTTT,CASSLGQGYNSPLHF
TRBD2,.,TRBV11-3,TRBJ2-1,TGTGCCAGCAGCTACCGGGGAGGGGACAATGAGCAGTTCTTC,CASSYRGGDNEQFF
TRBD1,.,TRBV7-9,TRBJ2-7,TGTGCCAGCAGCTTAGAGACAGGGGGGTTCTCCTACGAGCAGTACTTC,CASSLETGGFSYEQYF
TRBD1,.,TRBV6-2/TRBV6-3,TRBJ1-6,TGTGCCAGCAGTTATTCGACAGGGAATTCACCCCTCCACTTT,CASSYSTGNSPLHF
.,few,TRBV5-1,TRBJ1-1,TGCGCCAGCAGCTTGGGATTAGATATGAACACTGAAGCTTTCTTT,CASSLGLDMNTEAFF
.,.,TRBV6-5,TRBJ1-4,TGTGCCAGCAGCCGCACAGGAACTGATGAAAAACTGTTTTTT,CASSRTGTDEKLFF
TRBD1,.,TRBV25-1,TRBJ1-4,TGTGCCAGCAGTGCCTACGGGACAGGTGAAAAACTGTTTTTT,CASSAYGTGEKLFF
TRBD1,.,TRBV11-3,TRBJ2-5,TGTGCCAGCAGCTCTGGACAGGGGCAAGAGACCCAGTACTTC,CASSSGQGQETQYF
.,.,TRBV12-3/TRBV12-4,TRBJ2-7,TGTGCCAGCAGTCTACGAACCTGGCAGTACTTC,CASSLRTWQYF
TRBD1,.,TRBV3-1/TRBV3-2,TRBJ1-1,TGTGCCAGCAGCAAGGGACAGGGGGCCGGGACCGCTGAAGCTTTCTTT,CASSKGQGAGTAEAFF
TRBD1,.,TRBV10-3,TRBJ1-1,TGTGCCATCAGTGATCCGGGACAGATGAACACTGAAGCTTTCTTT,CAISDPGQMNTEAFF
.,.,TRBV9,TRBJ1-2,TGTGCCAGCAGCCCCGAGACAGGTACGCGCCACTATGGCTACACCTTC,CASSPETGTRHYGYTF
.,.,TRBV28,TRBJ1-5,TGTGCCGAGGGAGGGCGGGATCAGCCCCAGCATTTT,CAEGGRDQPQHF
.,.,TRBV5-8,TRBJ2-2,TGTGCCAGCAGCTTGGTGTTTAGTCCCCAAATTAACGGGGAGCTGTTTTTT,CASSLVFSPQINGELFF
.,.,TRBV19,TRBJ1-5,TGTGCCGGCGGGGGGAGCAATCAGCCCCAGCATTTT,CAGGGSNQPQHF
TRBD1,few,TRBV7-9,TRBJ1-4,TGTGCCAGCAGCCCGCCAGGGGGCCGGGGCGCTAATGAAAAACTGTTTTTT,CASSPPGGRGANEKLFF
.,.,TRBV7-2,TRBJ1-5,TGTGCCAGCAGCCCGGGACACCCCAATCAGCCCCAGCATTTT,CASSPGHPNQPQHF
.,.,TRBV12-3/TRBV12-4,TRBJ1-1,TGTGCCAGCAGTTGGGCAGTGAACACTGAAGCTTTCTTT,CASSWAVNTEAFF
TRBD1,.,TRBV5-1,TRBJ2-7,TGCGCCAGCAGCTTGAGTTCAGGGGGTAACTACGAGCAGTACTTC,CASSLSSGGNYEQYF
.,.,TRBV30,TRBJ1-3,TGTGCCTGGAGTATAAGGGGCTCTGGAAACACCATATATTTT,CAWSIRGSGNTIYF
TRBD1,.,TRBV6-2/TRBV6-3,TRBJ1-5,TGTGCCAGCAGTTACGCGGGGACAGGGGCCTCGCCGGGTCAGCCCCAGCATTTT,CASSYAGTGASPGQPQHF
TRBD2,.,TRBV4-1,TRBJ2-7,TGCGCCAGCAGAGGGACTAGGAATCCCGAGCAGTACTTC,CASRGTRNPEQYF
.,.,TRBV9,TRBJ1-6,TGTGCCAGCGGGCGAACCAATTCACCCCTCCACTTT,CASGRTNSPLHF
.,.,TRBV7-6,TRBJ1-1,TGTGCCAGCAGCCTTCAACCAGGGAACACTGAAGCTTTCTTT,CASSLQPGNTEAFF